This T cell receptor beta chain comes out of a study of OX40 agonist ivuxolimab in advanced cancers. Study-level background: Patients were 82.7% male with ages roughly 23 to 85, mean approximately 62.

Looked up from germline, CDR1 is SGHTS and CDR2 is YDEGEE. This CDR3 region has 14 residues. The trim removed 4 bases at V and 5 bases at J, leaving 8 bases unmatched. Details on this clone: The antigen is undetermined.

Sequencing used immunoSEQ multiplex PCR; TCRdb keeps in-frame clones, though not all of them. The sample holds fewer than 100,000 clones, around nine tenths seen once. Study-level points and caveats: The mean number of expanded clones was higher in CD8+ T cells than in CD4+.

Material: CD4+ or CD8+ T cells sorted from blood, obtained in a trial of the OX40 agonist ivuxolimab. The V gene is TRBV5-8, the J gene TRBJ1-2; 7 nucleotides match TRBD1. The sequence came from an adult with an advanced solid tumor such as melanoma, head and neck, liver or kidney cancer. CDR3 sequence (DNA): TGTGCCAGCAGCCCCAGGGGGGTGTTTTATGGCTACACCTTC. Amino acids: CASSPRGVFYGYTF.